This TCR beta chain appears in the sequencing data of a study of blood T cell repertoires in COVID-19. Per the original methods: Researchers report that nucleated cell counts were estimated from reference gene primer amplification. The method was immunoSEQ multiplex PCR; TCRdb's version includes in-frame clones alone and lacks a portion of them. Clone size and the V and J calls come from that table; the DNA yielded D and trimming. The sample holds some 70,000 clones; roughly four fifths are singletons and the top ten take approximately 0.8%. CDR3 length equals 14 residues. Germline CDR1 is GTSNPN and CDR2 is SVGIG (reference sequence). V trimming: 8 bases; J trimming: 3 bases; junction bases outside the gene matches: 11.

This clonotype was sampled from a woman in her 70s with acute or convalescent COVID-19. The sample comprised peripheral blood. The chain recombines TRBV30 with TRBJ2-3, with TRBD1 identical over 7 bases. The CDR3 is CATLGGGRTDTQYF. DNA of the CDR3: TGTGCCACCCTAGGGGGCGGTCGTACAGATACGCAGTATTTT.